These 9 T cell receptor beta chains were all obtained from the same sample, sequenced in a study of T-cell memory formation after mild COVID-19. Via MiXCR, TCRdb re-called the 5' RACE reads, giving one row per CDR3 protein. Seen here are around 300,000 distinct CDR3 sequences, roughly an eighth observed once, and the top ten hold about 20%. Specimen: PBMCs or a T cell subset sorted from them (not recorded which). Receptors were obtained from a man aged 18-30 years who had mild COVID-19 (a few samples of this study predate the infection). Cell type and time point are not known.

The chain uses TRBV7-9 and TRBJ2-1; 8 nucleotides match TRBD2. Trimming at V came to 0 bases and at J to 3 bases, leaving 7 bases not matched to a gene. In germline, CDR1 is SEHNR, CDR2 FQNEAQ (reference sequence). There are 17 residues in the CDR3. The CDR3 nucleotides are TGTGCCAGCAGCTTAGCCTCCGGGGGGGCCGACTACAATGAGCAGTTCTTC. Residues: CASSLASGGADYNEQFF.

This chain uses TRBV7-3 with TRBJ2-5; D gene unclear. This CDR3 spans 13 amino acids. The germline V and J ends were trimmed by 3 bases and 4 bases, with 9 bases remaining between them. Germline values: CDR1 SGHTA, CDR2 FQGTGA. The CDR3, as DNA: TGTGCCAGCAGCTTGGAGCTCCTAGAGACCCAGTACTTC. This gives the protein CASSLELLETQYF.

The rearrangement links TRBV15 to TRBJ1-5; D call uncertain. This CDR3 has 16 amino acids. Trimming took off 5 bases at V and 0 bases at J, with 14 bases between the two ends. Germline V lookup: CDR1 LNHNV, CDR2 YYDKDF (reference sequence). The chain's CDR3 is CATSLKTFGSNQPQHF. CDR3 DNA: TGTGCCACCAGCCTAAAGACTTTTGGTAGCAATCAGCCCCAGCATTTT.

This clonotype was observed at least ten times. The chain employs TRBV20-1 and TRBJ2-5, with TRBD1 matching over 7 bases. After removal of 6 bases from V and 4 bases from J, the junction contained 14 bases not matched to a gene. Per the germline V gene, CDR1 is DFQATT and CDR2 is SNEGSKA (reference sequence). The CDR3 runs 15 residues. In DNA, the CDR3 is TGCAGTGCCGTGGGACCAGACAGGGCGGGAGAGACCCAGTACTTC. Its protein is CSAVGPDRAGETQYF.

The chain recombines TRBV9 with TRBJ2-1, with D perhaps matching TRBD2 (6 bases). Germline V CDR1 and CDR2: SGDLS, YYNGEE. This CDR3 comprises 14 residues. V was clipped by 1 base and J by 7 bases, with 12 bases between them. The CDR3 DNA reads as TGTGCCAGCAGCGTATCCGGCGGGGAGAATGAGCAGTTCTTC. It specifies CASSVSGGENEQFF. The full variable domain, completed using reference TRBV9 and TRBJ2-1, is DSGVTQTPKHLITATGQRVTLRCSPRSGDLSVYWYQQSLDQGLQFLIQYYNGEERAKGNILERFSAQQFPDLHSELNLSSLELGDSALYFCASSVSGGENEQFFGPGTRLTVL.

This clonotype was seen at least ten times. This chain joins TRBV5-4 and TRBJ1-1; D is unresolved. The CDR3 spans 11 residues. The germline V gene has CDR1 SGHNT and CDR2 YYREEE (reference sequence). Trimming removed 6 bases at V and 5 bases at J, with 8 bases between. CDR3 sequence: CASTLGTEAFF. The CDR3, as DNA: TGTGCCAGCACCCTAGGGACTGAAGCTTTCTTT.

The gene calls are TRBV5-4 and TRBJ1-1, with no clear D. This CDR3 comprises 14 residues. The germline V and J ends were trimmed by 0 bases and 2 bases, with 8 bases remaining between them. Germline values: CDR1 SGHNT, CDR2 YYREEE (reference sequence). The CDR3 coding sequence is TGTGCCAGCAGCTTGGACCTTAGAAACACTGAAGCTTTCTTT. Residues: CASSLDLRNTEAFF.

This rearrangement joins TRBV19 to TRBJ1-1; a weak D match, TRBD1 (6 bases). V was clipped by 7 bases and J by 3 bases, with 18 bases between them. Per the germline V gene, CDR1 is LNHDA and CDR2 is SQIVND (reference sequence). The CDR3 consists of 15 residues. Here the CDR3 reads CASITSSRGHTEAFF. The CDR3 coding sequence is TGTGCCAGTATTACATCAAGCAGGGGACACACTGAAGCTTTCTTT.

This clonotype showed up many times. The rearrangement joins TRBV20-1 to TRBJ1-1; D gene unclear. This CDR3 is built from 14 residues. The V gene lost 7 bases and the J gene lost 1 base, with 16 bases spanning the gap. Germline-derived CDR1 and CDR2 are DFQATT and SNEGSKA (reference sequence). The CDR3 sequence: CSVLSAGTNTEAFF. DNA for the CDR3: TGCAGTGTCCTAAGTGCGGGTACGAACACTGAAGCTTTCTTT.